The clone carrying this T cell receptor beta chain was seen many times. Its antigen is as yet unknown. RNA transcripts were the source from which TCR beta CDR3 regions were amplified. First-round RT-PCR used HTBI primers; second-round multiplex PCR followed. TCRdb fed the multiplex PCR reads into MiXCR, producing one record per CDR3 protein. The table includes approximately 210,000 distinct CDR3 sequences, less than 30% detected once. The record originates from a study of Graves' ophthalmopathy and Graves' hyperthyroidism. Study results and limitations: Sensitivity reached 85% to 90% and specificity about 81% for a 13-signature model separating ophthalmopathy from stable hyperthyroidism.

For donors with ophthalmopathy, the disease showed moderate-to-severe activity, reached CAS ≥3 and NOSPECS ≥4, and had lasted under 3 months. Material: peripheral blood. The receptor's source is a man aged 50 to 60 with Graves' ophthalmopathy.

CDR3 DNA sequence: TGCGCCAGCAGCCGACAGGGGGCGGACACTGAAGCTTTCTTT. Residues: CASSRQGADTEAFF. The chain recombines TRBV5-1 with TRBJ1-1; 10 bases agree with TRBD1. Germline CDR1 SGHRS, CDR2 YFSETQ. The CDR3 totals 14 residues. The junction had 3 bases not matched to a gene; V was cut back by 4 bases and J by 3 bases.